This T cell receptor (beta chain) was identified in a study of PD-L1 blockade in urothelial cancer. The germline gives CDR1 LGHNA, CDR2 YNFKEQ. The CDR3 is made up of 15 amino acids. Trimming pared 3 bases from V and 4 bases from J, leaving 13 bases between. TCRdb's table, derived via immunoSEQ multiplex PCR, lists solely in-frame clones and lacks some. The repertoire includes some 41,000 clones, approximately 85% of them detected once, and 2% to 3% sits in the top ten. The time point: peripheral blood 6 weeks after treatment start. This clone showed up just once. This material consisted of PBMCs, taken around atezolizumab (anti-PD-L1) treatment. This sequence joins TRBV4-2 and TRBJ2-1; D may be TRBD1 (6 bases). This TCR derives from a man in his 70s with urothelial cancer. The CDR3 region has the DNA TGTGCCAGCAGCCACCCAGGGGCAGGATACAATGAGCAGTTCTTC. Amino acid sequence: CASSHPGAGYNEQFF.